The present TCR beta chain was sequenced within a study of blood T cell repertoires in COVID-19. At the level of the study: Donors in the United States, Italy and Spain gave samples during acute or convalescent COVID-19. PBMCs, B-cell-depleted T cells, or T cells were the source of the cDNA or gDNA that made up the material.

Original analysis: Nucleated cell number was recorded as an estimate derived from reference gene primer amplification. Measured with immunoSEQ multiplex PCR; TCRdb has only the in-frame clones, and not every one. V, J and clone size derive from that table, while D and trimming were established from the DNA sequence. Of around 15,000 clones listed, roughly nine tenths are singletons. This CDR3 has 15 amino acids. The germline V gene encodes CDR1 SGHRS and CDR2 YFSETQ. V gave up 4 bases and J gave up 7 bases, with 18 bases separating them. V gene TRBV5-1 combines with J gene TRBJ2-1; D may be TRBD2 (6 bases). This receptor was identified in a man in his fifties or sixties with active COVID-19. Sequenced material: peripheral blood. The CDR3, as DNA: TGCGCCAGCAGCCCGCGGGGAGAATTTTCGAATGAGCAGTTCTTC. Amino acids: CASSPRGEFSNEQFF.